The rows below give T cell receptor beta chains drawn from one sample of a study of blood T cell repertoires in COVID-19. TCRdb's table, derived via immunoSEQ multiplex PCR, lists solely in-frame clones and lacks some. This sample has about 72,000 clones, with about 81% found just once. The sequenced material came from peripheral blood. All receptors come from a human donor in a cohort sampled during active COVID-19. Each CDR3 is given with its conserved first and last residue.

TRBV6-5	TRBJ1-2	CASSLSRQGARGYTF
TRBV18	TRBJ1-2	CASSINSEGFYGYTF
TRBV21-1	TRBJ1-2	CASSKERDSPANYGYTF
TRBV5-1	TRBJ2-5	CASSLNRETQYF
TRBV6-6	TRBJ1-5	CASSPPRDSNQPQHF
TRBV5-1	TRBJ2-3	CASSLGASVLDTQYF
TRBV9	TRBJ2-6	CASSQYGGANVLTF
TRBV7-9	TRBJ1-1	CASSPPGQVSLGAFF
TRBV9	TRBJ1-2	CASSPPYETNYGYTF
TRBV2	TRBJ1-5	CASSGDRVGRQPQHF
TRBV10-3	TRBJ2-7	CAIRDWDRGAYEQYF
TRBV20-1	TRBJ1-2	CSARDRMRYTF
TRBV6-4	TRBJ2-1	CASSVGGATYNEQFF
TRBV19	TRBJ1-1	CASTRGDGEAFF
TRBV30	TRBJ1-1	CAWKMRGKAFF
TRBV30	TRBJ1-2	CAWSPQGEGSYTF
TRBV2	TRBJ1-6	CASSGQGVGNSPLHF
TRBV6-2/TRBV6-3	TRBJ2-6	CASSSLGANVLTF
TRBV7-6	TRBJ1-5	CASSLVAGPNQPQHF
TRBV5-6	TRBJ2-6	CASSLEQYSGANVLTF
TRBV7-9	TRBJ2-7	CASSLAVTSYEQYF
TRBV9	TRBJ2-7	CASSVGVRGNSYEQYF
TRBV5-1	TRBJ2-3	CASSLSGGLADTQYF
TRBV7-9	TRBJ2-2	CASSWAGGSNTGELFF
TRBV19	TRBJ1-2	CASTVQGASGGYTF
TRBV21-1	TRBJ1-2	CASSKVPSGDWCYTF
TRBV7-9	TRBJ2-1	CASSLAGQGRPYNEQFF
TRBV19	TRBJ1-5	CASSLTPYGGQPQHF
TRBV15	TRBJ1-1	CATSRGEVVEAFF
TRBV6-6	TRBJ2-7	CASSYYGGPGTYEQYF
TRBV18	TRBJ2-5	CASSPGTEQETQYF
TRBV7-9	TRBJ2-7	CASSPGQGLYEQYF
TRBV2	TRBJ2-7	CASIPTQGSGEQYF
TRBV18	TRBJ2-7	CASSPTRTGSWEQYF
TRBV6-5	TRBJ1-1	CASSYGQGSDTEAFF
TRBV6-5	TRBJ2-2	CASGGTEVTGELFF
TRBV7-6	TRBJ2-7	CASSSLRGQATYEQYF
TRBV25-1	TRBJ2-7	CASADRGRFEQYF
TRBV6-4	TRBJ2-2	CASSERGGTGELFF
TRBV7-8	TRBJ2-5	CASSPRGGGAVKTQYF
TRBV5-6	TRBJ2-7	CASSFSGTAYEQYF
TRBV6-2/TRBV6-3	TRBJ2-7	CASSYQGASSYEQYF
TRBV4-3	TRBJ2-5	CASSPSGGALETQYF
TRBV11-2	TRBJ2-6	CASHSRGTGLSGANVLTF
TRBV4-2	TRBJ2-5	CASSQVTASTFFQETQYF
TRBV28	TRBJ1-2	CASSLRLYGYTF
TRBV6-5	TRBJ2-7	CASRQGTGTYEQYF
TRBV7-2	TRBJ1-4	CASSLSLIGGPGFYEKLFF